What follows are 27 T cell receptor beta chains derived from one specimen sequenced in a study of immune characterization of retroperitoneal liposarcoma. TCRdb independently ran MiXCR on the PCR reads; one entry per CDR3 protein. The table records about 10,000 distinct CDR3 sequences, roughly a quarter of them present only once. Input material: blood. These receptors were obtained from a male donor with retroperitoneal liposarcoma.

This clonotype was seen just once. The chain has TRBV6-1 and TRBJ1-1, with D maybe TRBD1 (6 bases). The CDR3 sequence is 15 residues long. CDR1 and CDR2 (germline): MNHNS, SASEGT. Trimming took off 6 bases at V and 0 bases at J, with 14 bases between the two ends. CDR3 in amino acids: CASRQKGGMNTEAFF. The CDR3 bases are TGTGCCAGCAGACAAAAGGGGGGGATGAACACTGAAGCTTTCTTT.

This clonotype occurred a few times. For the CDR3, the DNA is TGTGCCAGCAGACAAGTAACCAATTCACCCCTCCACTTT. This sequence encodes CASRQVTNSPLHF. J is TRBJ1-6 and V is TRBV6-1; no firm D call. The V gene's germline CDR1 is MNHNS and CDR2 SASEGT. This CDR3 region has 13 residues. The V end lost 6 bases, the J end lost 7 bases, and 10 bases lay between the germline ends.

The chain's CDR3 is CASSEGQGPNSPLHF. CDR3 DNA sequence: TGTGCCAGCAGTGAGGGGCAGGGACCTAATTCACCCCTCCACTTT. J is TRBJ1-6 and V is TRBV6-4; D is perhaps TRBD1 (5 bases). V was shortened by 3 bases and J by 6 bases, with 12 bases between the two germline ends. The CDR3 sequence is 15 residues long. CDR1 is MRHNA, CDR2 SNTAGT, per germline.

The chain couples TRBV6-1 to TRBJ1-1; TRBD1 agrees at 9 bases. CDR1 is MNHNS and CDR2 is SASEGT in the germline V gene. The CDR3 extends over 16 amino acids. J was trimmed by 5 bases and V by 6 bases; bases with no gene match: 13. Written as DNA, the CDR3 is TGTGCCAGCAGGGACGGGACAGGGAACATATGGACTGAAGCTTTCTTT. This codes for CASRDGTGNIWTEAFF.

This clonotype appeared a few times. This rearrangement joins TRBV4-1 to TRBJ2-4, with D perhaps TRBD1 (6 bases). V dropped 0 bases and J dropped 7 bases, with 10 bases sitting between them. From germline, CDR1 is MGHRA and CDR2 YSYEKL. This CDR3 has 14 residues. CDR3 nucleotides: TGCGCCAGCAGCCAAGATTTCCAGGGGAACATTCAGTACTTC. Translation gives CASSQDFQGNIQYF.

This clonotype was observed at least ten times. The chain uses TRBV7-2 and TRBJ2-5; TRBD1 might be the D (5 bases). The V and J ends lost 1 base and 2 bases respectively, with 14 bases between them. This CDR3 has 16 residues. CDR1 is SGHTA and CDR2 is FQGNSA in the germline V gene. CDR3 protein: CASSLVLDRGQETQYF. DNA for the CDR3: TGTGCCAGCAGCTTAGTTTTAGACAGAGGACAAGAGACCCAGTACTTC.

At least ten counts were recorded for this clonotype. The chain links TRBV6-1 to TRBJ2-3; no firm D call. Germline CDR1 is MNHNS and CDR2 is SASEGT. The CDR3 sequence is 12 residues long. The V gene lost 3 bases and the J gene lost 5 bases, with 6 bases spanning the gap. CDR3 residues: CASSDNRDTQYF. The CDR3 nucleotides read TGTGCCAGCAGTGACAACAGAGATACGCAGTATTTT.

The J gene is TRBJ1-1, the V gene TRBV4-1, with 7 nucleotides matching TRBD1. The germline V gene encodes CDR1 MGHRA and CDR2 YSYEKL. This CDR3 contains 15 residues. V was clipped by 2 bases and J by 0 bases; unmatched bases: 3. The CDR3, as DNA: TGCGCCAGCAGCCAACCGGACAGGATGAACACTGAAGCTTTCTTT. The encoded protein is CASSQPDRMNTEAFF.

The chain carries TRBV7-2 and TRBJ2-1, with 12 nucleotides matching TRBD2. From germline, CDR1 is SGHTA and CDR2 FQGNSA. V shed 8 bases and J 8 bases; nucleotides not matched to a gene: 7. This CDR3 region has 14 residues. CDR3 in DNA: TGTGCCAGCTATAAGACTAGCGGGAGCTATGAGCAGTTCTTC. Amino acids: CASYKTSGSYEQFF.

This clonotype was seen many times. This chain links TRBV6-1 with TRBJ1-1; TRBD1 might be the D (5 bases). CDR3 length equals 15 residues. CDR1 and CDR2 from the germline V gene are MNHNS and SASEGT. The V and J ends lost 2 bases and 3 bases respectively, with 13 bases between them. The CDR3 reads CASSEHPGGDTEAFF. CDR3 sequence (DNA): TGTGCCAGCAGTGAACATCCGGGGGGGGACACTGAAGCTTTCTTT.

This clonotype was detected ten times or more. The V gene is TRBV6-1, the J gene TRBJ1-4; D ambiguous. Trimming shortened V by 6 bases and J by 0 bases, and 14 bases separated the two germline ends. Per germline, CDR1 MNHNS and CDR2 SASEGT. The CDR3 runs to 16 residues. The CDR3 nucleotides read TGTGCCAGCAGCCCGACCGCCAGTACAACTAATGAAAAACTGTTTTTT. This gives the protein CASSPTASTTNEKLFF.

By sample share, this clonotype is medium-sized. The rearrangement uses TRBV6-1 and TRBJ2-2; the match to TRBD1 covers 7 bases. There are 15 residues in the CDR3. The ends lost 7 bases at V and 2 bases at J; junction bases unmatched: 7. CDR1 MNHNS and CDR2 SASEGT come from the germline V gene. CDR3 region: CASTSGQSNTGELFF. In DNA, the CDR3 is TGTGCCAGCACGTCGGGACAGAGCAACACCGGGGAGCTGTTTTTT.

The chain couples TRBV6-1 to TRBJ1-2; TRBD1 matches 7 bases. Germline CDR1 reads MNHNS; CDR2 reads SASEGT. The CDR3 covers 14 residues. V shed 1 base, J shed 4 bases, and the junction held 3 bases outside the gene matches. The CDR3 region is CASSEEDRAYGYTF. The CDR3 DNA follows: TGTGCCAGCAGTGAAGAAGACAGGGCCTATGGCTACACCTTC.

Ten or more counts support this clonotype. The chain links TRBV11-3 to TRBJ2-1; 7 positions match TRBD2. CDR3 length: 16 residues. V dropped 5 bases and J dropped 3; count of bases not matched to a gene: 10. The V gene's germline CDR1 is SGHNT and CDR2 YENEEA. CDR3 loop: CASSPGGTNIYNEQFF. The CDR3 DNA follows: TGTGCCAGCAGCCCCGGAGGGACTAATATCTACAATGAGCAGTTCTTC.

The gene calls are TRBV4-1 and TRBJ2-3; 9 bases agree with TRBD1. V was pared by 0 bases and J by 6 bases, with 10 bases of the junction left unmatched. The CDR3 runs 17 residues. Looked up from germline, CDR1 is MGHRA and CDR2 is YSYEKL. The CDR3 loop is CASSQERIGQGLDTQYF. The CDR3 bases are TGCGCCAGCAGCCAAGAGAGGATCGGACAGGGGCTTGATACGCAGTATTTT.

This clonotype was seen a few times. The rearrangement joins TRBV4-1 to TRBJ2-1; D is undetermined. The end of the DNA aligns better with TRBJ2-7, so the J call may be wrong. This CDR3 spans 14 amino acids. Germline V gene lookup returns CDR1 MGHRA and CDR2 YSYEKL. CDR3 loop: CASSQVLSSYEQYF. CDR3 sequence (DNA): TGCGCCAGCAGCCAAGTTCTGAGCTCCTACGAGCAGTACTTC.

In regard to this clonotype: This may stem from a read error, because a much larger clone lies one nucleotide away. The CDR3 DNA sequence: TGTACTACGACAGGGGAGATTAAAGAGACCCAGTTCTTC. It translates to CTTTGEIKETQFF. V gene TRBV6-1 combines with J gene TRBJ2-1; 8 bases map to TRBD1. The germline V gene has CDR1 MNHNS and CDR2 SASEGT. The CDR3 spans 13 residues.

This clonotype was recorded a few times. The rearrangement links TRBV7-6 to TRBJ2-2; possible D gene TRBD1, 7 bases. Germline lookup yields CDR1 SGHVS and CDR2 FNYEAQ. V lost 3 bases, J lost 1 base, and 15 bases lay in between. The CDR3 is 17 residues long. CDR3 coding DNA: TGTGCCAGCAGCTTGACAGGGACTCGACTGAACACCGGGGAGCTGTTTTTT. Translation gives CASSLTGTRLNTGELFF. Full variable domain (missing parts from reference TRBV7-6 and TRBJ2-2): GAGVSQSPRYKVTKRGQDVALRCDPISGHVSLYWYRQALGQGPEFLTYFNYEAQQDKSGLPNDRFSAERPEGSISTLTIQRTEQRDSAMYRCASSLTGTRLNTGELFFGEGSRLTVL.

The CDR3 region is CASSSLAKNIQYF. CDR3 DNA: TGTGCCAGCAGCTCCCTAGCCAAAAACATTCAGTACTTC. V is TRBV11-3 and J is TRBJ2-4; D ambiguous. The CDR3 runs 13 residues. The V end lost 4 bases, the J end lost 0 bases, and 4 bases lay between the germline ends. Germline CDR1 and CDR2: SGHNT and YENEEA. Variable domain in full (rest from reference TRBV11-3 and TRBJ2-4): EAGVVQSPRYKIIEKKQPVAFWCNPISGHNTLYWYLQNLGQGPELLIRYENEEAVDDSQLPKDRFSAERLKGVDSTLKIQPAELGDSAVYLCASSSLAKNIQYFGAGTRLSVL.

The chain couples TRBV5-4 to TRBJ1-4; D call uncertain. Germline-derived CDR1 and CDR2 are SGHNT and YYREEE (reference sequence). With 2 bases removed from V and 8 bases from J, the gap between germline ends came to 16 bases. The CDR3 contains 15 residues. CDR3 nucleotide sequence: TGTGCCAGCAGCTTTGACCCCTCTATAGAGGAAAAACTGTTTTTT. Protein sequence: CASSFDPSIEEKLFF.

This clonotype was detected only a few times. The V call is TRBV24-1, the J call TRBJ2-2, with a weak D call TRBD1 (6 bases). The V gene's germline CDR1 is KGHDR and CDR2 SFDVKD. Between the trimmed V and J ends, which lost 3 bases and 9 bases, there was a span of 16 bases. CDR3 size: 15 residues. CDR3 amino acids: CATSDPTQGKRELFF. The DNA of the CDR3 is TGTGCCACCAGTGATCCCACCCAGGGGAAGAGGGAGCTGTTTTTT.

This clonotype came up many times. The rearrangement uses TRBV25-1 and TRBJ2-3; 10 bases agree with TRBD1. Trimming removed 2 bases from V and 12 bases from J; junction bases left unmatched: 8. Looked up from germline, CDR1 is MGHDK and CDR2 is SYGVNS. The CDR3 sequence is 14 residues long. The CDR3 sequence is CASSERTGQGPQYF. In DNA form, the CDR3 reads TGTGCCAGCAGTGAAAGGACGGGACAGGGGCCTCAGTATTTT.

This clonotype was observed a few times. The rearrangement joins TRBV4-2 to TRBJ2-2; 8 positions agree with TRBD2. V shed 2 bases, J shed 3 bases, and the junction held 8 bases outside the gene matches. CDR3 length: 17 residues. Germline V gives CDR1 LGHNA, CDR2 YNFKEQ. CDR3 DNA: TGTGCCAGCAGCCAAATCGGGGGGGGCGGGGACACCGGGGAGCTGTTTTTT. Translated: CASSQIGGGGDTGELFF.

This clonotype is medium-sized by share. The chain carries TRBV6-1 and TRBJ2-3, with 9 bases aligning to TRBD2. The ends lost 0 bases at V and 2 bases at J; junction bases unmatched: 3. The germline CDR1 and CDR2 sequences are MNHNS and SASEGT. The CDR3 has 16 residues. The CDR3 DNA follows: TGTGCCAGCAGTGAAGCCAGCGGGGGGTTCACAGATACGCAGTATTTT. Translating it yields CASSEASGGFTDTQYF.

The V call is TRBV5-1, the J call TRBJ1-6; 8 nucleotides align to TRBD1. The CDR3 length is 15 residues. Trimming took 0 bases from V and 7 from J; bases not matched to a gene: 3. Germline CDR1 and CDR2: SGHRS and YFSETQ. CDR3 residues: CASSLGRDRNSPLHF. The CDR3 coding sequence is TGCGCCAGCAGCTTGGGCCGGGACAGGAATTCACCCCTCCACTTT.

The rearrangement joins TRBV11-3 to TRBJ1-3, with 9 bases aligning to TRBD1. After removal of 5 bases from V and 2 bases from J, the junction contained 4 bases not matched to a gene. This CDR3 has 15 residues. CDR1 is SGHNT, CDR2 YENEEA, per germline. The CDR3 DNA is TGTGCCAGCAGCCCGGGACAGGGACCTGGAAACACCATATATTTT. Amino acids: CASSPGQGPGNTIYF.

This sequence joins TRBV5-1 and TRBJ2-1, with D perhaps TRBD1 (5 bases). V was cut by 2 bases and J by 7 bases, with 7 bases left in between. CDR1 is SGHRS, CDR2 YFSETQ, per germline. CDR3 size: 12 residues. CDR3 nucleotides: TGCGCCAGCAGCTTTTACAGGAATGAGCAGTTCTTC. Protein: CASSFYRNEQFF.